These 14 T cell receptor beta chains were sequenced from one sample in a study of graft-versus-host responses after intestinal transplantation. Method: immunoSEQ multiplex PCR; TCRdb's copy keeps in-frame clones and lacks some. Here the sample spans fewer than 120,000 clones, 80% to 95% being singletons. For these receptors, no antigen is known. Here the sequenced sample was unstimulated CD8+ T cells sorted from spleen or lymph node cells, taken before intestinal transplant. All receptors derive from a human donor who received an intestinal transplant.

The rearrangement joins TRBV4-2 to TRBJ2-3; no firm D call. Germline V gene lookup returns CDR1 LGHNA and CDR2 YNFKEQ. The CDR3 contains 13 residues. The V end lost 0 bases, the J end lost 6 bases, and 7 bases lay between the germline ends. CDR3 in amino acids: CASSQEVVDTQYF. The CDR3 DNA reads TGTGCCAGCAGCCAAGAAGTGGTCGATACGCAGTATTTT.

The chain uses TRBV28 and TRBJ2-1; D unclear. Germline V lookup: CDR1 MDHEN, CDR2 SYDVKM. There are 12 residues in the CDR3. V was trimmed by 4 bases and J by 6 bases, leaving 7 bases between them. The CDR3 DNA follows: TGTGCCAGCAGTTCTATCGGCAATGAGCAGTTCTTC. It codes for CASSSIGNEQFF.

DNA of the CDR3: TGCGCCAGCAGCTTGACGGATACGCAGTATTTT. Protein sequence: CASSLTDTQYF. The V and J genes are TRBV5-1 and TRBJ2-3; D is unclear. From germline, CDR1 is SGHRS and CDR2 YFSETQ. The CDR3 runs 11 residues. Trimming left V 1 base short and J 6 bases short, with 3 bases between.

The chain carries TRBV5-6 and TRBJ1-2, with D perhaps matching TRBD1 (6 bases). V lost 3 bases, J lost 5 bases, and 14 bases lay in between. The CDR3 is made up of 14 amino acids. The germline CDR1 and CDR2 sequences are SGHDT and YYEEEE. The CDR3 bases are TGTGCCAGCAGCTCGGCGGGGGCGCGGTATGGCTACACCTTC. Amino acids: CASSSAGARYGYTF.

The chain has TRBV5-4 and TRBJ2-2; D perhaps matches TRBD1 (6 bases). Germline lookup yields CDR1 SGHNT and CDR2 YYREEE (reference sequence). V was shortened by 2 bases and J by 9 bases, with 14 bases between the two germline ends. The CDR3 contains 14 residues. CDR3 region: CASSFQGGPRELFF. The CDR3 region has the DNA TGTGCCAGCAGCTTCCAAGGGGGTCCCCGGGAGCTGTTTTTT.

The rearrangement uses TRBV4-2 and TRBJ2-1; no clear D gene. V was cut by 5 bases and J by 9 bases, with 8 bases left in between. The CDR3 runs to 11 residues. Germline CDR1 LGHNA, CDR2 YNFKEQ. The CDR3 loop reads CASSSGSEQFF. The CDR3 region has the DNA TGTGCCAGCAGCTCCGGGTCTGAGCAGTTCTTC.

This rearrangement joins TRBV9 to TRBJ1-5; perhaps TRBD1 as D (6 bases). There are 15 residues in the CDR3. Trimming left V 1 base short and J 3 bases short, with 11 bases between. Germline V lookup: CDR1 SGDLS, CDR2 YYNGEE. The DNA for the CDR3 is TGTGCCAGCAGCGTAACGGACAGCCCCAATCAGCCCCAGCATTTT. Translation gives CASSVTDSPNQPQHF.

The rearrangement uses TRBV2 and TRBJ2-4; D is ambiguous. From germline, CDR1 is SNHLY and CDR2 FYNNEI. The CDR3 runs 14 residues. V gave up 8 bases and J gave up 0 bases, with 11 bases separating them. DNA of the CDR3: TGTGCCAGCGGGCAGTCTCTAGCCAAAAACATTCAGTACTTC. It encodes CASGQSLAKNIQYF.

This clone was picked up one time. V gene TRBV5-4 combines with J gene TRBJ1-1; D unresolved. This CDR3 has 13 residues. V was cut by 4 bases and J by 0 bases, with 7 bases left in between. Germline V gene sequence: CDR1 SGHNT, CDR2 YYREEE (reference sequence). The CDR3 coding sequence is TGTGCCAGCAGCCTTTTGGTGAACACTGAAGCTTTCTTT. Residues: CASSLLVNTEAFF.

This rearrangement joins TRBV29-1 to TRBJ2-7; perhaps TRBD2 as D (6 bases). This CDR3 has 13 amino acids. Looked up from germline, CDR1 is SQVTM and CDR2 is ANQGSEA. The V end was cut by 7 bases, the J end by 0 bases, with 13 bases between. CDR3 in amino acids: CSGYGTDSYEQYF. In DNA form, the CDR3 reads TGCAGCGGGTACGGGACTGACTCCTACGAGCAGTACTTC.

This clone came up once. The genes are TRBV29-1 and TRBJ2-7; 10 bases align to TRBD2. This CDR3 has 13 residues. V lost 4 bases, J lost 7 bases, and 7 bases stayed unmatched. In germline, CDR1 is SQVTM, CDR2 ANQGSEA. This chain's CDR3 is CSVASGGSWEQYF. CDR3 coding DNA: TGCAGCGTTGCTAGCGGGGGATCGTGGGAGCAGTACTTC.

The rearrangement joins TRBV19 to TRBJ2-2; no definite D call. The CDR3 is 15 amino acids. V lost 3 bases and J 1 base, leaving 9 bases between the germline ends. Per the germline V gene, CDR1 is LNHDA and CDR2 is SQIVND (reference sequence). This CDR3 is CASSILRWNTGELFF. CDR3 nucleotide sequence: TGTGCCAGTAGTATTTTGAGGTGGAACACCGGGGAGCTGTTTTTT.

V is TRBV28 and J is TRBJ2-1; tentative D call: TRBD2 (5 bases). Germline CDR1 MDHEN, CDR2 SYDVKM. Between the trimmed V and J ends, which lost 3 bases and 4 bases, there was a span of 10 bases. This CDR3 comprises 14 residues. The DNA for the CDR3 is TGTGCCAGCAGTTTTGAGGGCTTATACAATGAGCAGTTCTTC. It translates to CASSFEGLYNEQFF.

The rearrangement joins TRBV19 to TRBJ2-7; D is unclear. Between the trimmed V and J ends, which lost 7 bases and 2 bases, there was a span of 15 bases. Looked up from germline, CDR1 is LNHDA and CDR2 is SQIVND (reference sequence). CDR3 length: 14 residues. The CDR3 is CASNLSPGPYEQYF. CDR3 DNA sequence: TGTGCCAGTAACCTAAGCCCCGGACCCTACGAGCAGTACTTC.